The following is a T cell receptor beta chain sequence with its context. Its antigen remains unknown. The V end was cut by 2 bases, the J end by 4 bases, with 4 bases between. CDR1 is SEHNR and CDR2 is FQNEAQ in the germline V gene (reference sequence). CDR3 length: 12 amino acids. This sample stems from a study of T cell responses to AZD1222 COVID-19 vaccine. Whole-study findings and limits: CD4 TCRs covered the whole spike, strongest at regions 160-218 and 743-854. In the spike-specific TCR repertoire, nearly half reportedly target unmutated variant regions.

The method was immunoSEQ multiplex PCR; TCRdb's version includes in-frame clones alone and lacks a portion of them. In the table there are about 120,000 clones, roughly 92% of which are singletons. The source is an adult in good health. The rearrangement uses TRBV7-9 and TRBJ2-3, with unresolved D. The sequenced sample was peripheral blood, obtained on day 0 of AZD1222 vaccination. This CDR3 is CASSLWADTQYF. DNA of the CDR3: TGTGCCAGCAGCTTATGGGCAGATACGCAGTATTTT.